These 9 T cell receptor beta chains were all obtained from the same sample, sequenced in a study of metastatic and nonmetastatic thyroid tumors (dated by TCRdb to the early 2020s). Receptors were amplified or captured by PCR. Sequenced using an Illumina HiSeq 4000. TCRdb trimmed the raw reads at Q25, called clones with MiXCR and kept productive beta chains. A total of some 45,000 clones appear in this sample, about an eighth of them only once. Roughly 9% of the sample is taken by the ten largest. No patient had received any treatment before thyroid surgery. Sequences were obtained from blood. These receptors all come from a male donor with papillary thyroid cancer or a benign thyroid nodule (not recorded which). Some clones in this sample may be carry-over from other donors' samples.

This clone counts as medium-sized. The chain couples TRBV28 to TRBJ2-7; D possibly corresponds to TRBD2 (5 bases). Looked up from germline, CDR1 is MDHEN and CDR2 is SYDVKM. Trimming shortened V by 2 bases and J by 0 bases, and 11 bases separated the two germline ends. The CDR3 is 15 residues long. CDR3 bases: TGTGCCAGCAGTTTAAGTGGGGAGCGCTCCTACGAGCAGTACTTC. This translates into CASSLSGERSYEQYF.

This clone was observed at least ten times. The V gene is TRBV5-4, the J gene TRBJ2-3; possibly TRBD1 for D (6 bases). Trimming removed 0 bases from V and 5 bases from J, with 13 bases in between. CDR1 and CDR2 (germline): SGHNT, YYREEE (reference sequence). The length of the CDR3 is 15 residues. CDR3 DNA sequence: TGTGCCAGCAGCTTGGCCGGGACCAGGGGAGATACGCAGTATTTT. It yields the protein CASSLAGTRGDTQYF.

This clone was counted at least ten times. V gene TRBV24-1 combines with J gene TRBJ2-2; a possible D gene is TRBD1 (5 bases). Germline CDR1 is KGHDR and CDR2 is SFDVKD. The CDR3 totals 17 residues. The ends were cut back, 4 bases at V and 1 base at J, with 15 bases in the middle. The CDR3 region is CATSDLTEPLNTGELFF. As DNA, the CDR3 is TGTGCCACCAGTGACCTGACAGAACCATTGAACACCGGGGAGCTGTTTTTT.

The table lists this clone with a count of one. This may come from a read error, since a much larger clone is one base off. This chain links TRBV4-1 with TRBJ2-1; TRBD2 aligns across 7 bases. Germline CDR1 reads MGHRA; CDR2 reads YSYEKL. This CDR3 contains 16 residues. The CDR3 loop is CASSQETPGGGSEHFF. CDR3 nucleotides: TGCGCCAGCAGCCAAGAAACCCCCGGGGGAGGGAGCGAGCATTTCTTC.

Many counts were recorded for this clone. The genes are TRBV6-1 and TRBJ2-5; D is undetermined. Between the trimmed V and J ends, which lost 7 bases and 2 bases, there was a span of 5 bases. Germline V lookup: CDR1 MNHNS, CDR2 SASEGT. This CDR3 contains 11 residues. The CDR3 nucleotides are TGTGCCAGCAAAAATCAAGAGACCCAGTACTTC. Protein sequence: CASKNQETQYF.

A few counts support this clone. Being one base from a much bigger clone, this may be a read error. CDR3 sequence reads: CASRKGVDEQFF. The CDR3 bases are TGTGCCAGCCGGAAAGGCGTCGATGAGCAGTTCTTC. The chain links TRBV19 to TRBJ2-1; D unclear. The germline V gene encodes CDR1 LNHDA and CDR2 SQIVND (reference sequence). CDR3 length: 12 amino acids. The V and J ends lost 9 bases and 8 bases respectively, with 14 bases between them.

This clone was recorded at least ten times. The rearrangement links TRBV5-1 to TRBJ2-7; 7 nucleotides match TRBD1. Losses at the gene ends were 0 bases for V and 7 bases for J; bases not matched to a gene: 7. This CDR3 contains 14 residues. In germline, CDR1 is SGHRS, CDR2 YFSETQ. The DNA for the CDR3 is TGCGCCAGCAGCTTGGAGGGGGCATCTTGGGAGCAGTACTTC. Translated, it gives CASSLEGASWEQYF.

The CDR3 protein is CASSQDSGRVYEQYF. CDR3 bases: TGCGCCAGCAGCCAAGATAGCGGGAGAGTCTACGAGCAGTACTTC. The chain joins TRBV4-1 to TRBJ2-7; 9 bases align to TRBD2. The germline V gene has CDR1 MGHRA and CDR2 YSYEKL. V dropped 0 bases and J dropped 3; count of bases not matched to a gene: 3. The CDR3 contains 15 residues.

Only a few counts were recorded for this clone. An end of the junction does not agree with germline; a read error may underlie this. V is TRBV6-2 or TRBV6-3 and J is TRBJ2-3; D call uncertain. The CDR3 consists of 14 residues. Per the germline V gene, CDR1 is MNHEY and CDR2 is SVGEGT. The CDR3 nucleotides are TGTGCCAGCACCCCCGGCTACAGCACAGATACGCAGTATTTC. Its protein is CASTPGYSTDTQYF.